These T cell receptor beta chains were read from a single sample in a study of blood T cell repertoires in COVID-19. The repertoire was sequenced with immunoSEQ multiplex PCR; TCRdb's copy has only in-frame clones and lacks some. The table records tens of thousands of clones, 70% to 90% of them present only once. Sequenced material: peripheral blood. These receptors were obtained from a man between 45 and 60 years old with active COVID-19. Each CDR3 is given with its conserved first and last residue.

TRBJ2-1 | TRBV5-4 | CASSLPGVVDRVRYNEQFF
TRBJ2-3 | TRBV5-1 | CASSLGASGVTDTQYF
TRBJ1-2 | TRBV10-1 | CASSGPGDKGYTF
TRBJ1-2 | TRBV27 | CASSPAGQGIYGYTF
TRBJ1-4 | TRBV10-3 | CAISGGDEKLFF
TRBJ2-1 | TRBV7-9 | CASSLDWTSSEQFF
TRBJ1-4 | TRBV29-1 | CSTGGGNEKLFF
TRBJ2-7 | TRBV11-1 | CASSFDRGAAGYEQYF
TRBJ2-3 | TRBV12-2 | CASRLTRGHTQYF
TRBJ2-2 | TRBV15 | CATSMGQVNTGELFF
TRBJ1-5 | TRBV15 | CATSRDRGTGYYSNQPQHF
TRBJ2-5 | TRBV27 | CASSLIPLETQYF
TRBJ1-4 | TRBV21-1 | CASRKTATNEKLFF
TRBJ1-2 | TRBV7-9 | CASSFEAGTNHYGYTF
TRBJ2-5 | TRBV7-2 | CASSPQTLVVGGTQYF
TRBJ1-2 | TRBV11-2 | CASSSGGPTIGYTF
TRBJ2-1 | TRBV2 | CASRAGGLYNEQFF
TRBJ1-3 | TRBV5-1 | CASSAGPLGSGNTIYF
TRBJ1-1 | TRBV5-8 | CASSSQENTEAFF
TRBJ1-2 | TRBV27 | CASSSPGDSNYGYTF
TRBJ1-4 | TRBV6-5 | CASSYSRAGEKLFF
TRBJ2-7 | TRBV27 | CASSTTSFYEQYF
TRBJ2-1 | TRBV24-1 | CATSGLDSSYNEQFF
TRBJ2-7 | TRBV12-3/TRBV12-4 | CASSDRAHEQYF
TRBJ1-6 | TRBV5-1 | CASSFTGDNSPLHF
TRBJ2-1 | TRBV2 | CASSELFAGLADEQFF
TRBJ1-1 | TRBV6-2/TRBV6-3 | CASSLRGLAEAFF
TRBJ1-3 | TRBV6-2/TRBV6-3 | CASSWDFGNTIYF
TRBJ1-2 | TRBV5-1 | CASSPQGTANYGYTF
TRBJ2-4 | TRBV5-6 | CASSLRSGIGNIQYF
TRBJ2-1 | TRBV6-1 | CASSEVSEQFF
TRBJ1-6 | TRBV27 | CASSSLPLPTGDNSPLHF
TRBJ1-5 | TRBV5-8 | CATYRGNQPQHF
TRBJ1-4 | TRBV7-2 | CASSLVAGWGEKLFF
TRBJ2-2 | TRBV5-4 | CASSLGSGPSTGELFF
TRBJ2-1 | TRBV7-2 | CASSERTSGGVRFF
TRBJ2-1 | TRBV14 | CASSPLPGQGFYNEQFF
TRBJ2-7 | TRBV11-1 | CASSPRTSGGSGQYF
TRBJ2-7 | TRBV6-6 | CASRWGQGVYEQYF
TRBJ2-1 | TRBV5-4 | CASSLDLAGAIQLF
TRBJ2-5 | TRBV5-1 | CASSGFAVLGETQYF
TRBJ1-2 | TRBV28 | CASSSGGRGYTF
TRBJ1-2 | TRBV3-1/TRBV3-2 | CASSRDRAPRGYTF
TRBJ2-5 | TRBV2 | CASRVAWETQYF
TRBJ2-1 | TRBV6-5 | CASSYGLPSYNEQFF